The 5 T cell receptor beta chains below come from one sample, sequenced in a study of graft-versus-host responses after intestinal transplantation (TCRdb year 2021). Libraries were constructed by the immunoSEQ multiplex PCR assay. TCRdb obtained this table from immuneACCESS and retained in-frame rearrangements with V and J assigned. These tables miss some clones; where compared with another copy, unresolved V genes account for less than half of the shortfall, and the remainder is unexplained. Counted in this sample were some 90,000 clones; just under 95% of them appeared once. Roughly 0.37% of the sample is held by the ten biggest clonotypes. No antigen has been assigned to these receptors. The label giving this sample's time point can be read as: cells obtained before transplantation from donor or recipient. The sample in question was unstimulated CD8+ T cells sorted from spleen or lymph node cells, obtained before transplant. The receptors derive from a human donor who was the organ donor for an intestinal transplant.

The chain employs TRBV4-3 and TRBJ2-2; 7 nucleotides align to TRBD1. Germline V gene lookup returns CDR1 LGHNA and CDR2 YSLEER. The V and J ends lost 0 bases and 2 bases, in that order; junction bases with no gene match: 3. This CDR3 is 16 amino acids long. The CDR3 DNA reads as TGCGCCAGCAGCCAAGATCACAGGGGAAACACCGGGGAGCTGTTTTTT. The encoded protein is CASSQDHRGNTGELFF.

This chain uses TRBV7-9 with TRBJ2-7; the match to TRBD1 covers 7 bases. V dropped 7 bases and J dropped 6; count of bases not matched to a gene: 6. The CDR3 consists of 12 residues. CDR1 is SEHNR and CDR2 is FQNEAQ in the germline V gene (reference sequence). CDR3 region: CASKKGQAEQYF. The CDR3 DNA reads TGTGCCAGCAAGAAAGGACAGGCCGAGCAGTACTTC. The full variable domain, completed using reference TRBV7-9 and TRBJ2-7, is DTGVSQNPRHKITKRGQNVTFRCDPISEHNRLYWYRQTLGQGPEFLTYFQNEAQLEKSRLLSDRFSAERPKGSFSTLEIQRTEQGDSAMYLCASKKGQAEQYFGPGTRLTVT.

This sequence joins TRBV7-6 and TRBJ2-3, with TRBD2 matching 16 bases. V trimming: 0 bases; J trimming: 4 bases; junction bases outside the gene matches: 1. The V gene's germline CDR1 is SGHVS and CDR2 FNYEAQ. This CDR3 region has 17 residues. CDR3 nucleotides: TGTGCCAGCAGCTTAGCGGGACTAGCGGGGGGGGCAGATACGCAGTATTTT. This sequence encodes CASSLAGLAGGADTQYF.

CDR3 loop: CASSQGRDGQPQHF. The CDR3 DNA is TGCGCCAGCAGCCAAGGGAGGGACGGTCAGCCCCAGCATTTT. The V gene is TRBV4-1, the J gene TRBJ1-5, with D possibly matching TRBD1 (5 bases). The CDR3 is made up of 14 amino acids. The germline V gene has CDR1 MGHRA and CDR2 YSYEKL. Trimming took off 1 base at V and 6 bases at J, with 10 bases between the two ends.

The chain joins TRBV27 to TRBJ2-7; 7 bases map to TRBD2. The CDR3 is 14 residues long. Germline CDR1 is MNHEY and CDR2 is SMNVEV (reference sequence). V trimming: 3 bases; J trimming: 2 bases; junction bases outside the gene matches: 4. CDR3 in amino acids: CASSFRGGAYEQYF. Here the CDR3 DNA reads TGTGCCAGCAGTTTCCGGGGAGGGGCCTACGAGCAGTACTTC.